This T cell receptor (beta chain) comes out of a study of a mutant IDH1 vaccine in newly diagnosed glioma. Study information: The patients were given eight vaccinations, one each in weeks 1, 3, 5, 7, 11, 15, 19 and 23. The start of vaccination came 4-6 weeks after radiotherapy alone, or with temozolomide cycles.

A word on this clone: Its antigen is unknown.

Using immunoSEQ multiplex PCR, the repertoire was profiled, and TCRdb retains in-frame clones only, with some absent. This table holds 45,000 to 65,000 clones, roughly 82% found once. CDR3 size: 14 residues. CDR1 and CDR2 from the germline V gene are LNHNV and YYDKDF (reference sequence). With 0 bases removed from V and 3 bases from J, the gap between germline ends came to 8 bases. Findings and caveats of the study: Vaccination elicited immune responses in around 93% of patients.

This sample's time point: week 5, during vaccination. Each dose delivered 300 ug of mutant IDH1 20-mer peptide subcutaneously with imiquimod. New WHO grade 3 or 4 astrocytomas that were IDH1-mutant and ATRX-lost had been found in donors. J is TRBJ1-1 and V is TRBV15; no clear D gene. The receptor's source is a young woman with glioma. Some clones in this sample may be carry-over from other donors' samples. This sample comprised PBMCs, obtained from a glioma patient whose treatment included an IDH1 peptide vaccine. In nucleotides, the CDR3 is TGTGCCACCAGCAGAGAAGTCACAGACACTGAAGCTTTCTTT. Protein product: CATSREVTDTEAFF.